In this sample, the clone carrying this TCR beta chain turned up many times. Its cognate antigen is unknown. These data belong to a study of molecular identifiers for immune sequencing clone quantification. Study-level findings and limits: Over 98% of effector molecules, yet under 1% of naive-cell molecules, were held by clones above 20 RNA copies.

The V gene's germline CDR1 is MDHEN and CDR2 SYDVKM. CDR3 length: 14 residues. V dropped 4 bases and J dropped 1 base, with 7 bases sitting between them. Listed TCR primers and previously described methods were used for bulk TCR libraries. Each CDR3 protein gets one entry after TCRdb re-called the PCR reads with MiXCR. The top ten clones hold under 0.85% of a sample with around 480,000 distinct CDR3 sequences, around a fifth of them seen once. The sequence came from a human donor in good health. Some libraries in this study had Jurkat cell RNA spiked in. The gene calls are TRBV28 and TRBJ2-2; unclear D gene. Sequencing used naive CD8+ T cells from blood, with Jurkat cell RNA spiked in. The subset is: FACS-sorted CD8+CD4-CCR7+CD45RA+ naive T cells. The CDR3 reads CASSSRRNTGELFF. The DNA for the CDR3 is TGTGCCAGCAGTTCAAGACGGAACACCGGGGAGCTGTTTTTT. The whole variable domain, filled in from reference TRBV28 and TRBJ2-2, reads DVKVTQSSRYLVKRTGEKVFLECVQDMDHENMFWYRQDPGLGLRLIYFSYDVKMKEKGDIPEGYSVSREKKERFSLILESASTNQTSMYLCASSSRRNTGELFFGEGSRLTVL.